This T cell receptor (beta chain) was sequenced for a study of T cells in tuberculosis. The assay was immunoSEQ multiplex PCR, and TCRdb's table has in-frame clones only and misses some. In the table there are about 45,000 clones, around 94% of which are singletons. In germline, CDR1 is MNHEY, CDR2 SVGAGI. This CDR3 comprises 13 residues. The V end was cut by 6 bases, the J end by 0 bases, with 8 bases between. The sequenced material came from PBMCs. This sequence originates from a donor aged 5-35 years with latent tuberculosis or without tuberculosis infection. Some clones in this sample may be carry-over from other donors' samples. The chain links TRBV6-5 to TRBJ1-1; no clear D. CDR3: CASSPYLNTEAFF. The CDR3 nucleotides are TGTGCCAGCAGCCCCTACCTGAACACTGAAGCTTTCTTT.